The 2 T cell receptor beta chains in this list originate from one sample, sequenced in a study of beta chain features in type 1 diabetes. The entirety of the isolated RNA underwent reverse transcription, so expressed TCRB transcripts were sequenced. Clones were sequenced by immunoSEQ multiplex PCR, and TCRdb holds only the in-frame ones, with some missing. The sample yields around 250,000 clones, 68% seen once. The sequencing sample was made of naive CD4+ T cells from blood. All receptors derive from a man aged 25-40 years in good health.

V and J are TRBV29-1 and TRBJ1-1; a weak D match, TRBD1 (5 bases). CDR1 SQVTM and CDR2 ANQGSEA come from the germline V gene. The CDR3 runs 15 residues. V lost 4 bases, J lost 0 bases, and 15 bases lay in between. CDR3 loop: CSVVIRVTMNTEAFF. Here the CDR3 DNA reads TGCAGCGTTGTCATCAGGGTGACTATGAACACTGAAGCTTTCTTT. Variable domain in full (rest from reference TRBV29-1 and TRBJ1-1): SAVISQKPSRDICQRGTSLTIQCQVDSQVTMMFWYRQQPGQSLTLIATANQGSEATYESGFVIDKFPISRPNLTFSTLTVSNMSPEDSSIYLCSVVIRVTMNTEAFFGQGTRLTVV.

This sequence joins TRBV15 and TRBJ2-7; D ambiguous. The CDR3 contains 13 residues. Per germline, CDR1 LNHNV and CDR2 YYDKDF (reference sequence). The V end lost 1 base, the J end lost 5 bases, and 9 bases lay between the germline ends. The CDR3 DNA reads TGTGCCACCAGCAGAGTTTTGGGCGACGAGCAGTACTTC. Translation gives CATSRVLGDEQYF.